This entry describes one T cell receptor beta chain. This CDR3 comprises 16 residues. J lost 4 bases, V lost 5 bases, and 8 bases had no gene match. Germline assignment: CDR1 LNHDA and CDR2 SQIVND (reference sequence). The data derive from a study of shared T cell receptors in the human thymus. Sequencing was performed with immunoSEQ multiplex PCR; in TCRdb, only in-frame clones are kept and a portion is missing. Among some 660,000 clones listed, approximately 89% were seen once. The sample was also linked to a second study, of human thymus T cells. In that study: Thymus pieces cut out during corrective heart surgery were the tissue that was used. Seemingly biased V and J gene usage marked thymic and blood repertoires. A high degree of thymic repertoire overlap among unrelated individuals was reported in related research.

Sequencing used thymocytes. This clonotype was obtained from a boy under two years old with a congenital heart defect. The V and J genes are TRBV19 and TRBJ2-1; 10 positions match TRBD1. CDR3 amino acids: CASSSRQGAEYNEQFF. CDR3 DNA: TGTGCCAGTAGTTCACGACAGGGGGCAGAATACAATGAGCAGTTCTTC.